This is a list of T cell receptor beta chains from one sample in a study of identifying expanded T cells in peripheral blood. This table comes from immunoSEQ multiplex PCR, and its TCRdb copy is limited to in-frame clones, with some not included. The table shows around 95,000 clones, with over 70% occurring only once. Sequences were obtained from blood. The receptors were gathered from a person aged 18 to 75 in good health. Both conserved end residues are part of each CDR3. Fields, in order: V gene, D gene, clone size, J gene, CDR3 protein, CDR3 DNA. The D gene is left open where the match is weak. Size is stated for part of the rows, as once, few or many counts, or as a class when the clone is expanded.

V: TRBV7-9
D: -
size: -
J: TRBJ1-1
CDR3: CASRSAKNTEAFF
DNA: TGTGCCAGCAGATCGGCCAAGAACACTGAAGCTTTCTTT

V: TRBV9
D: -
size: -
J: TRBJ1-6
CDR3: CASSVRDRYNSPLHF
DNA: TGTGCCAGCAGCGTAAGGGATCGGTATAATTCACCCCTCCACTTT

V: TRBV10-3
D: -
size: -
J: TRBJ1-3
CDR3: CAISPTPSSGNTIYF
DNA: TGTGCCATCAGTCCGACCCCGAGCTCTGGAAACACCATATATTTT

V: TRBV9
D: -
size: -
J: TRBJ2-5
CDR3: CASSVGSGQETQYF
DNA: TGTGCCAGCAGCGTAGGGTCTGGTCAAGAGACCCAGTACTTC

V: TRBV29-1
D: -
size: -
J: TRBJ1-1
CDR3: CSVVEGGTTEAFF
DNA: TGCAGCGTTGTGGAGGGAGGTACGACTGAAGCTTTCTTT

V: TRBV9
D: -
size: -
J: TRBJ1-3
CDR3: CASSVGTGYSGNTIYF
DNA: TGTGCCAGCAGCGTCGGGACGGGATACTCTGGAAACACCATATATTTT

V: TRBV7-3
D: TRBD2
size: -
J: TRBJ2-1
CDR3: CASSFPVRLAGGPNEQFF
DNA: TGTGCCAGCAGCTTCCCCGTTAGGCTAGCGGGAGGGCCCAATGAGCAGTTCTTC

V: TRBV4-2
D: -
size: -
J: TRBJ1-1
CDR3: CASSQEGRTEAFF
DNA: TGTGCCAGCAGCCAGGAAGGTCGGACTGAAGCTTTCTTT

V: TRBV25-1
D: TRBD2
size: -
J: TRBJ2-1
CDR3: CASNDGLAGPLHNEQFF
DNA: TGTGCCAGCAATGATGGGCTAGCGGGCCCCTTACACAATGAGCAGTTCTTC

V: TRBV5-6
D: -
size: -
J: TRBJ1-1
CDR3: CASSLNTEAFF
DNA: TGTGCCAGCAGCTTGAACACTGAAGCTTTCTTT

V: TRBV19
D: -
size: -
J: TRBJ1-5
CDR3: CASSLDRWGYSNQPQHF
DNA: TGTGCCAGTAGTCTCGACAGGTGGGGTTATAGCAATCAGCCCCAGCATTTT

V: TRBV7-9
D: -
size: once
J: TRBJ1-6
CDR3: CASSLKRGVTLHF
DNA: TGTGCCAGCAGCTTAAAGCGGGGGGTCACCCTCCACTTT

V: TRBV30
D: -
size: -
J: TRBJ1-4
CDR3: CAWSVGSATNEKLFF
DNA: TGTGCCTGGTCCGTGGGGAGTGCGACTAATGAAAAACTGTTTTTT

V: TRBV27
D: TRBD1
size: -
J: TRBJ1-1
CDR3: CASKRTGDNTEAFF
DNA: TGTGCCAGCAAGAGGACAGGGGATAACACTGAAGCTTTCTTT

V: TRBV28
D: -
size: -
J: TRBJ1-4
CDR3: CASSFSRMGEKLFF
DNA: TGTGCCAGCAGTTTTTCCAGGATGGGTGAAAAACTGTTTTTT

V: TRBV5-4
D: TRBD1
size: -
J: TRBJ1-6
CDR3: CASSPRTGDYSPLHF
DNA: TGTGCCAGCAGCCCTAGGACAGGGGATTATTCACCCCTCCACTTT

V: TRBV30
D: -
size: -
J: TRBJ1-5
CDR3: CAWSPWGRSPSSSNQPQHF
DNA: TGTGCCTGGAGTCCCTGGGGGAGATCCCCGAGCTCTAGCAATCAGCCCCAGCATTTT

V: TRBV29-1
D: -
size: once
J: TRBJ1-2
CDR3: CSVGWGGPYGYTF
DNA: TGCAGCGTTGGGTGGGGAGGTCCCTATGGCTACACCTTC

V: TRBV6-5
D: -
size: -
J: TRBJ1-3
CDR3: CASSYSRESGNTIYF
DNA: TGTGCCAGCAGTTACTCAAGGGAGTCTGGAAACACCATATATTTT

V: TRBV27
D: TRBD2
size: -
J: TRBJ2-1
CDR3: CASSLLSGRVIF
DNA: TGTGCCAGCAGTTTATTAAGCGGGAGAGTAATCTTC

V: TRBV5-4
D: -
size: -
J: TRBJ2-7
CDR3: CASSLVQRSYEQYF
DNA: TGTGCCAGCAGCTTGGTTCAGCGCTCCTACGAGCAGTACTTC

V: TRBV4-1
D: -
size: -
J: TRBJ1-5
CDR3: CASSQDRGAGARNQPQHF
DNA: TGCGCCAGCAGTCAAGATAGGGGGGCAGGGGCGCGGAATCAGCCCCAGCATTTT

V: TRBV29-1
D: TRBD1
size: once
J: TRBJ1-5
CDR3: CSGSIPGQGENHQHF
DNA: TGCAGCGGTTCCATCCCGGGACAGGGGGAAAACCACCAGCATTTT

V: TRBV5-5
D: TRBD1
size: -
J: TRBJ1-1
CDR3: CASSSGTGGLNTEAFF
DNA: TGTGCCAGCAGCTCCGGGACAGGGGGGTTGAACACTGAAGCTTTCTTT

V: TRBV30
D: -
size: -
J: TRBJ2-1
CDR3: CALLFRLVGNEQFF
DNA: TGTGCCCTGCTTTTTCGACTTGTCGGCAATGAGCAGTTCTTC

V: TRBV30
D: -
size: -
J: TRBJ1-1
CDR3: CAWSPGIGGTEAFF
DNA: TGTGCCTGGAGTCCGGGCATCGGGGGCACTGAAGCTTTCTTT

V: TRBV9
D: -
size: -
J: TRBJ2-2
CDR3: CASTPWGSGELFF
DNA: TGTGCCAGCACCCCGTGGGGGTCCGGGGAGCTGTTTTTT

V: TRBV6-1
D: -
size: -
J: TRBJ2-7
CDR3: CASSDHYEQYF
DNA: TGTGCCAGCAGTGACCACTACGAGCAGTACTTC

V: TRBV5-1
D: -
size: -
J: TRBJ1-1
CDR3: CASSLGGGTANTEAFF
DNA: TGCGCCAGCAGCTTGGGAGGGGGAACAGCTAACACTGAAGCTTTCTTT

V: TRBV7-9
D: -
size: -
J: TRBJ1-2
CDR3: CASSQSYYGYTF
DNA: TGTGCCAGCAGCCAGTCCTACTATGGCTACACCTTC

V: TRBV6-1
D: TRBD2
size: once
J: TRBJ2-1
CDR3: CASSSGGIPYNEQFF
DNA: TGTGCCAGCAGTTCGGGGGGAATCCCCTACAATGAGCAGTTCTTC

V: TRBV4-2
D: -
size: -
J: TRBJ2-1
CDR3: CASSPRDNSYNEQFF
DNA: TGTGCCAGCAGCCCCCGGGACAACAGTTACAATGAGCAGTTCTTC

V: TRBV20-1
D: TRBD2
size: -
J: TRBJ2-1
CDR3: CSGGGWNEQFF
DNA: TGCAGTGGGGGGGGTTGGAATGAGCAGTTCTTC

V: TRBV6-6
D: -
size: -
J: TRBJ2-7
CDR3: CASSYSRAYEQYF
DNA: TGTGCCAGCAGTTACTCGAGGGCGTACGAGCAGTACTTC

V: TRBV7-9
D: -
size: -
J: TRBJ1-5
CDR3: CASSFFSGDQPQHF
DNA: TGTGCCAGCAGCTTCTTTTCGGGGGATCAGCCCCAGCATTTT

V: TRBV7-8
D: -
size: -
J: TRBJ1-6
CDR3: CASSLGTRGNNSPLHF
DNA: TGTGCCAGCAGCTTAGGGACCCGCGGTAACAATTCACCCCTCCACTTT

V: TRBV7-9
D: TRBD1
size: -
J: TRBJ2-1
CDR3: CASSSPQTGNSYNEQFF
DNA: TGTGCCAGCAGCTCCCCCCAGACAGGGAACTCCTACAATGAGCAGTTCTTC

V: TRBV6-5
D: TRBD1
size: -
J: TRBJ1-3
CDR3: CASSLGQHSGNTIYF
DNA: TGTGCCAGCAGCTTGGGACAGCACTCTGGAAACACCATATATTTT

V: TRBV19
D: -
size: -
J: TRBJ2-1
CDR3: CASSKPGGNEQFF
DNA: TGTGCCAGTAGTAAACCCGGAGGCAATGAGCAGTTCTTC

V: TRBV10-3
D: TRBD1
size: -
J: TRBJ1-1
CDR3: CATRQGLNTEAFF
DNA: TGTGCCACCAGACAGGGATTGAACACTGAAGCTTTCTTT

V: TRBV4-3
D: -
size: once
J: TRBJ1-3
CDR3: CASSQDIGSASGNTIYF
DNA: TGCGCCAGCAGCCAAGATATAGGTTCGGCCTCTGGAAACACCATATATTTT